Listed here are 21 T cell receptor beta chains from one sample, sequenced in a study of glioma-infiltrating T cells after dendritic cell vaccination. TCRdb's copy holds only in-frame clones and misses some; the assay was immunoSEQ multiplex PCR. The sample contains about 92,000 clones, under 90% of which appear only once. The sequencing here drew on blood, taken before dendritic cell vaccination. The origin of the receptors is a human donor with glioblastoma.

V usage is TRBV2 and J usage is TRBJ2-2; tentative D call: TRBD2 (6 bases). Germline V gene data show CDR1 as SNHLY and CDR2 as FYNNEI. The length of the CDR3 is 17 residues. Trimming left V 0 bases short and J 0 bases short, with 11 bases between. CDR3 bases: TGTGCCAGCAGTGAAGCCCCGGGAGCGGCGAACACCGGGGAGCTGTTTTTT. It encodes CASSEAPGAANTGELFF.

V gene TRBV18 combines with J gene TRBJ1-2; 8 bases map to TRBD1. Losses at the gene ends were 3 bases for V and 7 bases for J; bases not matched to a gene: 10. The CDR3 has 15 residues. The V gene's germline CDR1 is KGHSH and CDR2 LQKENI. Here the CDR3 DNA reads TGTGCCAGCTCACCGACGACGCAGGGGGCGGGTGGCTACACCTTC. It specifies CASSPTTQGAGGYTF.

This chain uses TRBV2 with TRBJ1-5; TRBD1 matches at 11 bases. CDR1 and CDR2 (germline): SNHLY, FYNNEI. J was trimmed by 5 bases and V by 2 bases; bases with no gene match: 2. There are 15 residues in the CDR3. The CDR3 DNA follows: TGTGCCAGCAGTGAATGGGACAGGGGGGATCAGCCCCAGCATTTT. Protein: CASSEWDRGDQPQHF.

The chain is built from TRBV4-3 and TRBJ1-2; D ambiguous. Germline V gives CDR1 LGHNA, CDR2 YSLEER. Trimming removed 0 bases at V and 0 bases at J, with 8 bases between. The CDR3 loop spans 15 amino acids. The CDR3 sequence: CASSQEVSANYGYTF. The CDR3 DNA reads TGCGCCAGCAGCCAAGAAGTCTCAGCTAACTATGGCTACACCTTC.

This clone turned up a few times. The gene calls are TRBV29-1 and TRBJ2-3; D possibly corresponds to TRBD2 (6 bases). The CDR3 runs 15 residues. V shed 6 bases and J shed 0 bases, with 16 bases lying between them. The V gene's germline CDR1 is SQVTM and CDR2 ANQGSEA. DNA of the CDR3: TGCAGCGTCGCGGGCGGGACCCCTAGCACAGATACGCAGTATTTT. It is translated as CSVAGGTPSTDTQYF.

Here the CDR3 DNA reads TGTGCCTGGAGCGGACAGGGGGGGAAAGAGACCCAGTACTTC. Its translation: CAWSGQGGKETQYF. The chain is built from TRBV30 and TRBJ2-5; 10 bases map to TRBD1. Trimming at V came to 3 bases and at J to 3 bases, leaving 4 bases not matched to a gene. Germline V gene lookup returns CDR1 GTSNPN and CDR2 SVGIG (reference sequence). CDR3 length: 14 amino acids.

V is TRBV19 and J is TRBJ1-2, with 10 bases fitting TRBD1. Germline V gene lookup returns CDR1 LNHDA and CDR2 SQIVND (reference sequence). With V trimmed by 5 bases and J by 8 bases, 14 bases remained unmatched. The CDR3 spans 16 residues. The CDR3 region is CASSLANRDRGRGYTF. CDR3 nucleotide sequence: TGTGCCAGTAGTCTCGCGAACCGGGACAGGGGACGGGGCTACACCTTC.

The gene calls are TRBV19 and TRBJ2-1; D call uncertain. V dropped 7 bases and J dropped 5 bases, with 6 bases sitting between them. In germline, CDR1 is LNHDA, CDR2 SQIVND (reference sequence). There are 11 residues in the CDR3. The CDR3 loop reads CASNRHNEQFF. The CDR3 region has the DNA TGTGCCAGTAATCGTCACAATGAGCAGTTCTTC. Looking up the rest from reference TRBV19 and TRBJ2-1 gives the full variable domain: DGGITQSPKYLFRKEGQNVTLSCEQNLNHDAMYWYRQDPGQGLRLIYYSQIVNDFQKGDIAEGYSVSREKKESFPLTVTSAQKNPTAFYLCASNRHNEQFFGPGTRLTVL.

This clone was recorded once. This chain joins TRBV2 and TRBJ1-2; TRBD1 agrees at 10 bases. Germline V gene lookup returns CDR1 SNHLY and CDR2 FYNNEI. The CDR3 is 13 amino acids. J was trimmed by 6 bases and V by 6 bases; bases with no gene match: 4. The CDR3 protein is CASSVGQGDGYTF. The DNA of the CDR3 is TGTGCCAGCAGCGTCGGACAGGGGGATGGCTACACCTTC.

This clone was detected a few times. This rearrangement joins TRBV10-3 to TRBJ2-7; 8 nucleotides align to TRBD2. Germline CDR1 and CDR2: ENHRY and SYGVKD. Trimming at V came to 0 bases and at J to 1 base, leaving 5 bases not matched to a gene. The CDR3 has 16 amino acids. The CDR3, as DNA: TGTGCCATCAGTGAGTCGAAATCGGGAGGGTCCTACGAGCAGTACTTC. Translation: CAISESKSGGSYEQYF.

The genes are TRBV25-1 and TRBJ2-2, with 7 bases aligning to TRBD1. V lost 3 bases to trimming and J lost 4 bases; unmatched junction nucleotides: 2. This CDR3 spans 14 amino acids. Germline-derived CDR1 and CDR2 are MGHDK and SYGVNS. CDR3: CASSDDRATGELFF. CDR3 in DNA: TGTGCCAGCAGTGATGACAGGGCCACCGGGGAGCTGTTTTTT.

V and J are TRBV27 and TRBJ2-1; 9 positions agree with TRBD2. V dropped 3 bases and J dropped 8; count of bases not matched to a gene: 5. The CDR3 covers 14 residues. Germline V CDR1 and CDR2: MNHEY, SMNVEV (reference sequence). CDR3: CASSFSGSTYEQFF. CDR3 nucleotide sequence: TGTGCCAGCAGTTTTAGCGGGAGCACGTATGAGCAGTTCTTC.

The chain links TRBV5-6 to TRBJ2-3; D perhaps matches TRBD2 (6 bases). Trimming removed 2 bases from V and 0 bases from J, with 10 bases in between. The germline gives CDR1 SGHDT, CDR2 YYEEEE. The CDR3 is made up of 15 amino acids. Here the CDR3 DNA reads TGTGCCAGCAGCTTCGGGGGAACTAGCACAGATACGCAGTATTTT. Translated: CASSFGGTSTDTQYF.

The genes are TRBV7-2 and TRBJ2-4, with 7 bases identical to TRBD2. V dropped 1 base and J dropped 8; count of bases not matched to a gene: 8. In germline, CDR1 is SGHTA, CDR2 FQGNSA. This CDR3 contains 15 residues. The CDR3: CASSLEGRARDIQYF. CDR3 nucleotide sequence: TGTGCCAGCAGCTTAGAGGGGAGGGCGAGAGACATTCAGTACTTC.

This clone has only one observation. The J gene is TRBJ2-5, the V gene TRBV15; possibly TRBD1 for D (6 bases). The CDR3 loop spans 15 amino acids. CDR1 and CDR2 (germline): LNHNV, YYDKDF (reference sequence). With 4 bases removed from V and 3 bases from J, the gap between germline ends came to 15 bases. This CDR3 is CATSKGGRGKETQYF. Here the CDR3 DNA reads TGTGCCACCAGCAAAGGGGGAAGGGGAAAAGAGACCCAGTACTTC.

The chain uses TRBV7-3 and TRBJ1-1, with a tentative D call TRBD1 (5 bases). The length of the CDR3 is 15 residues. The V gene's germline CDR1 is SGHTA and CDR2 FQGTGA. The V gene lost 1 base and the J gene lost 1 base, with 10 bases spanning the gap. CDR3 loop: CASSLNPQGNTEAFF. The CDR3 DNA is TGTGCCAGCAGCTTAAATCCCCAGGGGAACACTGAAGCTTTCTTT.

The chain combines TRBV2 with TRBJ2-1, with TRBD2 as a possible D gene (6 bases). CDR3 length: 13 amino acids. Between the trimmed V and J ends, which lost 7 bases and 9 bases, there was a span of 16 bases. Looked up from germline, CDR1 is SNHLY and CDR2 is FYNNEI. The CDR3 sequence: CASTASGFGEQFF. The CDR3 bases are TGTGCCAGCACCGCCAGCGGGTTTGGTGAGCAGTTCTTC. The complete variable domain, with remaining parts taken from reference TRBV2 and TRBJ2-1, reads EPEVTQTPSHQVTQMGQEVILRCVPISNHLYFYWYRQILGQKVEFLVSFYNNEISEKSEIFDDQFSVERPDGSNFTLKIRSTKLEDSAMYFCASTASGFGEQFFGPGTRLTVL.

This clone was observed a few times. The J gene is TRBJ2-7, the V gene TRBV7-2; 11 nucleotides match TRBD1. V dropped 0 bases and J dropped 5; count of bases not matched to a gene: 3. CDR3 length equals 15 residues. Germline CDR1 and CDR2: SGHTA and FQGNSA. CDR3 residues: CASSLAGQGANEQYF. DNA of the CDR3: TGTGCCAGCAGCTTAGCTGGACAGGGGGCTAACGAGCAGTACTTC.

This chain uses TRBV12-2 with TRBJ1-2. TRBV12-2 is assigned pseudogene status. This CDR3 is built from 15 residues. CDR3 amino acids: CASRLRGRRDYGYTF. DNA of the CDR3: TGTGCAAGTCGCTTACGGGGTCGGAGGGACTATGGCTACACCTTC.

The rearrangement joins TRBV4-1 to TRBJ1-2, with 7 nucleotides matching TRBD1. CDR3 size: 14 residues. Germline loops: CDR1 MGHRA, CDR2 YSYEKL. With V trimmed by 4 bases and J by 6 bases, 8 bases remained unmatched. In DNA form, the CDR3 reads TGCGCCAGCAGCCCTGGGACAGTAGTGGATGGCTACACCTTC. As protein: CASSPGTVVDGYTF.

In DNA, the CDR3 is TGTGCCAGCAGCTTAGTCCCGGGACAGGGGAACACCGGGGAGCTGTTTTTT. Its translation: CASSLVPGQGNTGELFF. The chain has TRBV7-6 and TRBJ2-2, with TRBD1 matching 9 bases. The CDR3 extends over 17 amino acids. The V segment lost 1 base and the J segment 1 base; nucleotides outside the gene matches: 4. Germline V gives CDR1 SGHVS, CDR2 FNYEAQ.